Below, 32 T cell receptor beta chains from the same sample are listed, as sequenced in a study of regulatory T cells in long-lasting Graves disease. Time point of the sample: persistent/refractory GD, antithyroid drugs over 5 years with positive TRAb. PBMC RNA served as the TCR library source. Sequencing libraries for TCR beta were prepared with iRepertoire HTBI primers and Arm-PCR of CDR3 regions. TCRdb used MiXCR to reprocess the multiplex PCR reads, holding one entry per CDR3 protein. Among 600,000 to 800,000 distinct CDR3 sequences, 25% to 30% were seen once, and the ten largest hold 35% to 55%. Specimen: peripheral blood mononuclear cells (PBMCs), collected when the disease was refractory, from a patient treated with antithyroid drugs. All receptors derive from a female donor with Graves disease.

This clonotype occurred once. The chain joins TRBV7-6 to TRBJ1-6; D perhaps matches TRBD1 (5 bases). This CDR3 comprises 14 residues. Germline V gives CDR1 SGHVS, CDR2 FNYEAQ. Trimming took off 5 bases at V and 16 bases at J, with 21 bases between the two ends. This chain's CDR3 is CASSPSILDKGLHF. CDR3 nucleotide sequence: TGTGCCAGCAGCCCGTCCATTCTGGACAAAGGGCTCCACTTT.

This chain uses TRBV2 with TRBJ2-1, with D possibly TRBD1 on 5 matching bases. V lost 10 bases, J lost 1 base, and 14 bases lay in between. Germline CDR1 SNHLY, CDR2 FYNNEI. The CDR3 length is 14 residues. In DNA form, the CDR3 reads TGTGCCACGACACAGGCACCATCCTACAATGAGCAGTTCTTC. Amino acid sequence: CATTQAPSYNEQFF.

The V and J genes are TRBV20-1 and TRBJ1-1; D is possibly TRBD1 (5 bases). The CDR3 contains 12 residues. Germline loops: CDR1 DFQATT, CDR2 SNEGSKA (reference sequence). The V end lost 3 bases, the J end lost 5 bases, and 10 bases lay between the germline ends. CDR3 sequence reads: CSASKGRTEAFF. The CDR3 coding sequence is TGCAGTGCTAGTAAGGGGAGGACTGAAGCTTTCTTT.

For this clonotype: A much larger clone lies one base from this, so it may be a read error. This chain connects TRBV6-5 to TRBJ2-7; TRBD1 agrees at 12 bases. The CDR3 is made up of 17 amino acids. The germline CDR1 and CDR2 sequences are MNHEY and SVGAGI. CDR3 sequence reads: CASSYSRPGTGGYGQYF. DNA of the CDR3: TGTGCCAGCAGTTACTCCAGACCAGGGACAGGGGGCTACGGGCAGTACTTC.

This chain connects TRBV28 to TRBJ1-2; possibly TRBD1 for D (6 bases). The length of the CDR3 is 15 residues. Trimming pared 7 bases from V and 4 bases from J, leaving 19 bases between. Germline CDR1 and CDR2: MDHEN and SYDVKM. This chain's CDR3 is CASTPSLVGAYGYTF. In DNA form, the CDR3 reads TGTGCCAGCACTCCTTCTCTCGTGGGGGCCTATGGCTACACCTTC.

The chain carries TRBV20-1 and TRBJ2-6; perhaps TRBD1 as D (6 bases). The ends were cut back, 0 bases at V and 1 base at J, with 7 bases in the middle. From germline, CDR1 is DFQATT and CDR2 SNEGSKA (reference sequence). The CDR3 length is 15 residues. The DNA of the CDR3 is TGCAGTGCTAGAGACAGGGGATCTGGGGCCAACGTCCTGACTTTC. Translated: CSARDRGSGANVLTF.

As concerns this clonotype: The junction and the germline gene differ at one end; a read error may be behind it. J is TRBJ1-5 and V is TRBV28, with TRBD1 matching over 9 bases. CDR1 MDHEN and CDR2 SYDVKM come from the germline V gene. The CDR3 length is 17 residues. The CDR3, as DNA: TGTGCCAGCAGTTTTTCAGGACAGGGGCCCCTCGGTCAGCCCCCGCATTTT. Translated: CASSFSGQGPLGQPPHF. The variable domain in full, with the rest retrieved from reference TRBV28 and TRBJ1-5, is DVKVTQSSRYLVKRTGEKVFLECVQDMDHENMFWYRQDPGLGLRLIYFSYDVKMKEKGDIPEGYSVSREKKERFSLILESASTNQTSMYLCASSFSGQGPLGQPPHFGDGTRLSIL.

This clonotype was observed a handful of times. The genes are TRBV15 and TRBJ1-1, with TRBD1 identical over 11 bases. Per the germline V gene, CDR1 is LNHNV and CDR2 is YYDKDF (reference sequence). Unmatched junction bases numbered 6, after V lost 2 bases and J lost 4 bases. The CDR3 runs 16 residues. The CDR3 protein is CATSRSSGTGGTEAFF. CDR3 bases: TGTGCCACCAGCAGATCCTCTGGGACAGGGGGCACTGAAGCTTTCTTT.

This chain connects TRBV20-1 to TRBJ1-6; 9 bases fit TRBD1. V dropped 0 bases and J dropped 6; count of bases not matched to a gene: 6. The germline gives CDR1 DFQATT, CDR2 SNEGSKA (reference sequence). There are 16 residues in the CDR3. CDR3: CSARDPGQGSNSPLHF. The CDR3 DNA reads as TGCAGTGCTAGAGACCCGGGACAGGGAAGTAATTCACCCCTCCACTTT.

This clonotype was detected a few times. This rearrangement joins TRBV10-3 to TRBJ1-2, with D unclear. This CDR3 region has 13 residues. V was cut by 6 bases and J by 4 bases, with 12 bases left in between. CDR1 and CDR2 from the germline V gene are ENHRY and SYGVKD. CDR3 residues: CAISEARFYGYTF. In DNA form, the CDR3 reads TGTGCCATCAGCGAGGCCCGATTCTATGGCTACACCTTC.

The chain recombines TRBV20-1 with TRBJ2-7; a weak D match, TRBD2 (6 bases). The CDR3 sequence is 13 residues long. Germline CDR1 DFQATT, CDR2 SNEGSKA (reference sequence). The V and J ends lost 3 bases and 1 base respectively, with 10 bases between them. CDR3 sequence reads: CSASMGRSYEQYF. The CDR3, as DNA: TGCAGTGCTAGCATGGGGAGGTCCTACGAGCAGTACTTC.

The table lists this clonotype with many counts. The rearrangement links TRBV12-3 or TRBV12-4 to TRBJ1-1; possibly TRBD1 for D (5 bases). The CDR3 has 13 amino acids. Trimming stripped 8 bases from V and 1 base from J, with 11 bases between. Here the CDR3 reads CASVDSPNTEAFF. CDR3 DNA sequence: TGTGCCAGCGTCGACAGCCCGAACACTGAAGCTTTCTTT.

The V call is TRBV7-2, the J call TRBJ2-7; D is perhaps TRBD1 (5 bases). CDR3 length: 17 residues. The germline CDR1 and CDR2 sequences are SGHTA and FQGNSA. V dropped 2 bases and J dropped 6 bases, with 23 bases sitting between them. Here the CDR3 reads CASSLSVVAGRLTEQYF. In DNA form, the CDR3 reads TGTGCCAGCAGCTTAAGTGTTGTGGCAGGGCGTTTGACCGAGCAGTACTTC.

This clonotype was counted a single time. This chain uses TRBV9 with TRBJ2-2, with 8 nucleotides matching TRBD2. V was clipped by 2 bases and J by 1 base; unmatched bases: 1. This CDR3 contains 15 residues. The V gene's germline CDR1 is SGDLS and CDR2 YYNGEE. In nucleotides, the CDR3 is TGTGCCAGCAGCGTTACTAGCGGGAACACCGGGGAGCTGTTTTTT. It is translated as CASSVTSGNTGELFF.

The chain combines TRBV19 with TRBJ1-1; 7 bases agree with TRBD1. The J segment lost 6 bases and the V segment lost 5 bases, leaving 9 bases of the junction unmatched. The CDR3 has 14 residues. Germline values: CDR1 LNHDA, CDR2 SQIVND (reference sequence). CDR3 region: CASSGGTAWPEAFF. The DNA for the CDR3 is TGTGCCAGTAGTGGGGGGACAGCTTGGCCTGAAGCTTTCTTT.

The chain has TRBV13 and TRBJ2-1; 10 nucleotides match TRBD2. CDR1 and CDR2 from the germline V gene are PRHDT and FYEKMQ (reference sequence). The V segment lost 0 bases and the J segment 6 bases; nucleotides outside the gene matches: 2. This CDR3 contains 15 residues. The CDR3 DNA sequence: TGTGCCAGCAGCTTAGGACTAGCGGGATTCAATGAGCAGTTCTTC. Protein: CASSLGLAGFNEQFF.

This rearrangement joins TRBV15 to TRBJ2-5; 10 bases map to TRBD1. V dropped 4 bases and J dropped 5; count of bases not matched to a gene: 4. Germline V gene data show CDR1 as LNHNV and CDR2 as YYDKDF (reference sequence). This CDR3 is built from 14 residues. The CDR3 DNA reads TGTGCCACCAGCACGGGGACAGGGGTCGAGACCCAGTACTTC. Its translation is CATSTGTGVETQYF.

This clonotype was detected a few times. The CDR3 spells CSVADRGLGYTF. In DNA, the CDR3 is TGCAGCGTCGCGGACAGGGGGCTTGGCTACACCTTC. The V and J genes are TRBV29-1 and TRBJ1-2, with 11 bases aligning to TRBD1. The J segment lost 7 bases and the V segment lost 6 bases, leaving 4 bases of the junction unmatched. Germline lookup yields CDR1 SQVTM and CDR2 ANQGSEA. CDR3 length: 12 residues.

The chain uses TRBV20-1 and TRBJ2-5; 9 nucleotides agree with TRBD2. Germline V gives CDR1 DFQATT, CDR2 SNEGSKA (reference sequence). The CDR3 is 15 residues long. Trimming at V came to 3 bases and at J to 0 bases, leaving 5 bases not matched to a gene. The CDR3 DNA reads as TGCAGTGCTAGCGCATTAGCGGGAGACCAAGAGACCCAGTACTTC. Translated, it gives CSASALAGDQETQYF.

This clonotype was found once. The junction differs from germline at one of its ends, possibly a read error. This rearrangement joins TRBV7-2 to TRBJ1-1; D uncertain. Germline V CDR1 and CDR2: SGHTA, FQGNSA. There are 14 residues in the CDR3. In DNA form, the CDR3 reads TGTGCCAGCAGCCCGGTGAGCTCGAACACTGAAACTTTCTTT. Amino acids: CASSPVSSNTETFF. Supplemented by reference TRBV7-2 and TRBJ1-1, the full variable domain reads GAGVSQSPSNKVTEKGKDVELRCDPISGHTALYWYRQSLGQGLEFLIYFQGNSAPDKSGLPSDRFSAERTGGSVSTLTIQRTQQEDSAVYLCASSPVSSNTETFFGQGTRLTVV.

In this sample, this clonotype turned up a few times. This chain uses TRBV25-1 with TRBJ1-2; weak D call: TRBD1 (6 bases). The CDR3 consists of 14 residues. Trimming cost V 2 bases and J 4 bases, with 11 bases left between them. Germline-derived CDR1 and CDR2 are MGHDK and SYGVNS. CDR3 DNA: TGTGCCAGCAGTGAAACAGGGTTTCTCTATGGCTACACCTTC. Translating it yields CASSETGFLYGYTF.

V usage is TRBV10-1 and J usage is TRBJ1-1, with D hard to call. The germline V and J ends were trimmed by 6 bases and 11 bases, with 7 bases remaining between them. Germline V lookup: CDR1 WNHNN, CDR2 SYGVQD (reference sequence). The CDR3 spans 9 residues. The CDR3 loop reads CASRDFAFF. In DNA, the CDR3 is TGCGCCAGCAGAGACTTTGCTTTCTTT.

This clonotype was seen a handful of times. The chain employs TRBV5-6 and TRBJ2-5, with D hard to call. Trimming stripped 4 bases from V and 4 bases from J, with 11 bases between. This CDR3 comprises 13 residues. Germline V CDR1 and CDR2: SGHDT, YYEEEE. The CDR3 spells CASSMTGLETQYF. The CDR3 region has the DNA TGTGCCAGCAGCATGACTGGCCTAGAGACCCAGTACTTC.

This chain connects TRBV7-9 to TRBJ1-5; TRBD1 is a possible D gene (5 bases). Germline V gene sequence: CDR1 SEHNR, CDR2 FQNEAQ (reference sequence). With 1 base removed from V and 7 bases from J, the gap between germline ends came to 14 bases. This CDR3 has 15 residues. Here the CDR3 reads CASSLGQGGLQPQHF. CDR3 DNA: TGTGCCAGCAGCTTAGGCCAGGGCGGTCTCCAGCCCCAGCATTTT.

The chain uses TRBV27 and TRBJ1-5, with 10 bases identical to TRBD1. With V trimmed by 5 bases and J by 2 bases, 12 bases remained unmatched. Germline CDR1 MNHEY, CDR2 SMNVEV (reference sequence). The CDR3 runs to 18 residues. The CDR3 DNA sequence: TGTGCCAGCAGTGACACCTCCTTGGGGACAGGGGGCAATCAGCCCCAGCATTTT. Its translation is CASSDTSLGTGGNQPQHF.

Comments on this clonotype: No conserved phenylalanine or tryptophan ends this CDR3, so it is likely a read error. This chain links TRBV5-1 with TRBJ2-7; TRBD2 matches at 9 bases. This CDR3 has 14 residues. V lost 4 bases and J lost 6; bases outside the gene matches: 8. In germline, CDR1 is SGHRS, CDR2 YFSETQ. CDR3 sequence reads: CASSHGTSSSEQYS. CDR3 DNA: TGCGCCAGCAGCCACGGGACTAGCTCGAGCGAGCAGTACTCC.

This clonotype appeared a few times. This chain joins TRBV20-1 and TRBJ2-7, with no clear D. The CDR3 loop spans 14 amino acids. Per the germline V gene, CDR1 is DFQATT and CDR2 is SNEGSKA (reference sequence). Trimming removed 3 bases from V and 4 bases from J, with 16 bases in between. The CDR3 sequence: CSARPLADVYEQYF. The CDR3 coding sequence is TGCAGTGCTAGGCCACTGGCGGACGTTTACGAGCAGTACTTC.

In the case of this clonotype: A much bigger clone sits one base away, suggesting this may be a read error. The chain links TRBV28 to TRBJ1-1; D not certain. Germline V gene sequence: CDR1 MDHEN, CDR2 SYDVKM. This CDR3 has 13 residues. The CDR3 reads CAGSLLDHTEAFF. CDR3 nucleotides: TGTGCCGGCAGCCTTCTCGACCACACTGAAGCTTTCTTT.

This clonotype was counted a few times. The chain is built from TRBV7-2 and TRBJ1-5; a possible D gene is TRBD1 (5 bases). V was shortened by 1 base and J by 2 bases, with 12 bases between the two germline ends. The CDR3 has 16 residues. Germline lookup yields CDR1 SGHTA and CDR2 FQGNSA. The CDR3 region is CASSLGGAPGNQPQHF. The CDR3 coding sequence is TGTGCCAGCAGCTTAGGTGGGGCGCCGGGCAATCAGCCCCAGCATTTT.

Points on this clonotype: A single base separates this from a much larger clone, so it may be a read error. The CDR3 DNA follows: TGTGCCAGCAGGGAGGGACAGGGAGGAGGGGGCTACACCTTC. It yields the protein CASREGQGGGGYTF. V and J are TRBV2 and TRBJ1-2; 9 bases fit TRBD1. Germline loops: CDR1 SNHLY, CDR2 FYNNEI. After removal of 6 bases from V and 8 bases from J, the junction contained 10 bases not matched to a gene. The CDR3 is 14 amino acids.

CDR3 protein: CASSVGGRGSYEQYF. CDR3 coding DNA: TGTGCCAGCAGCGTAGGGGGTAGGGGCTCCTACGAGCAGTACTTC. This rearrangement joins TRBV9 to TRBJ2-7, with D maybe TRBD1 (5 bases). This CDR3 has 15 residues. Germline V lookup: CDR1 SGDLS, CDR2 YYNGEE. Trimming shortened V by 0 bases and J by 0 bases, and 10 bases separated the two germline ends.

The rearrangement uses TRBV15 and TRBJ2-7; perhaps TRBD2 as D (5 bases). V was clipped by 0 bases and J by 0 bases, with 18 bases between them. The CDR3 has 18 amino acids. Germline V CDR1 and CDR2: LNHNV, YYDKDF (reference sequence). The CDR3, as DNA: TGTGCCACCAGCAGAGATCCCCCGACTACCTCCCGCTCCTACGAGCAGTACTTC. It specifies CATSRDPPTTSRSYEQYF.